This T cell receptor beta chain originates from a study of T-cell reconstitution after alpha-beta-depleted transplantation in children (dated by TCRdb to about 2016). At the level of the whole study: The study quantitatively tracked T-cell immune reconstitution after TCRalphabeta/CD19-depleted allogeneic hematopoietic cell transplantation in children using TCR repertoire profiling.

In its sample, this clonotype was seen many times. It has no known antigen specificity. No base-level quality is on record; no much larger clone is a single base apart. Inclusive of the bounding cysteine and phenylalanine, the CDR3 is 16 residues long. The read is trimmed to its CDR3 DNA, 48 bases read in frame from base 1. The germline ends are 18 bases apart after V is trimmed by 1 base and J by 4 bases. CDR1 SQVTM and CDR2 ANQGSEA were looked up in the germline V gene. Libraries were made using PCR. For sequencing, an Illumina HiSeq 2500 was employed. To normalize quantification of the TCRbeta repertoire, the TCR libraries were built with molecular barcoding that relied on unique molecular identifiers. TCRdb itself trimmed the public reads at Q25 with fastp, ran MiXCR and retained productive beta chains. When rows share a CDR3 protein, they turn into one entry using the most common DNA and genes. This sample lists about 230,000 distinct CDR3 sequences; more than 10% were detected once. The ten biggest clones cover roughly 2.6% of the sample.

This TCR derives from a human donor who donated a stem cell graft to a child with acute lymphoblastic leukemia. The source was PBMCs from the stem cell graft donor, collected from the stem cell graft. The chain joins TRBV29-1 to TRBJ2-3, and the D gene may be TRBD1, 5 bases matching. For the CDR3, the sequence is CSVEGGSFLVADTQYF. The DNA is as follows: TGCAGCGTTGAAGGGGGCAGTTTCCTCGTGGCAGATACGCAGTATTTT.